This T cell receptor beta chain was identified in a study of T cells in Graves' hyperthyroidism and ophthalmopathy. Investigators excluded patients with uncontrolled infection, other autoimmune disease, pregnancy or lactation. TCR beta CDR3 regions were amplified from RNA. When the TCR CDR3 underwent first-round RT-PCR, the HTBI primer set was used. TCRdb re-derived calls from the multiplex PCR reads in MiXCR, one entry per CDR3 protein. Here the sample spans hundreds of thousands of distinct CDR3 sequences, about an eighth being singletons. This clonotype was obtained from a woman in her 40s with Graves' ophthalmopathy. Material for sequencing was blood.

The CDR3 protein is CASSQEGRSNEQFF. The DNA for the CDR3 is TGTGCCAGCAGCCAAGAAGGAAGGTCGAATGAGCAGTTCTTC. V and J are TRBV3-1 and TRBJ2-1, with D uncertain. Germline V gene lookup returns CDR1 LGHDT and CDR2 YNNKEL (reference sequence). This CDR3 spans 14 amino acids. V dropped 0 bases and J dropped 7 bases, with 10 bases sitting between them.